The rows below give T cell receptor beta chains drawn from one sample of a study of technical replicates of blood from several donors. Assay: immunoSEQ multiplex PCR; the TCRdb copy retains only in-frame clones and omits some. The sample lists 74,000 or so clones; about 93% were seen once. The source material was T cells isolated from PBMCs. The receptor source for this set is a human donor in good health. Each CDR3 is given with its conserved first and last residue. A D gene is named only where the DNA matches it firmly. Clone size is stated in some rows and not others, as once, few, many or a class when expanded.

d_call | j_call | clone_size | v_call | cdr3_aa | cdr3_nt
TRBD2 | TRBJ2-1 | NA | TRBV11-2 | CASSLGLAGVSEQFF | TGTGCCAGCAGCTTAGGACTAGCGGGAGTAAGTGAGCAGTTCTTC
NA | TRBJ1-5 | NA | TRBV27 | CASRALGQGSNQPQHF | TGTGCCAGCAGGGCCCTGGGCCAGGGTAGCAATCAGCCCCAGCATTTT
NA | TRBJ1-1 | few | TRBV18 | CASSPEAGTEAFF | TGTGCCAGCTCTCCAGAGGCCGGCACTGAAGCTTTCTTT
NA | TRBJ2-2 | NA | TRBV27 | CASSSPSGELFF | TGTGCCAGCAGTTCCCCCAGCGGGGAGCTGTTTTTT
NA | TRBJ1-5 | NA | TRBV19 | CASSIRVNQPQHF | TGTGCCAGTAGTATACGCGTAAATCAGCCCCAGCATTTT
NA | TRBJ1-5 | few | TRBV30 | CAWSGGQPDQPQHF | TGTGCCTGGAGTGGGGGACAACCAGATCAGCCCCAGCATTTT
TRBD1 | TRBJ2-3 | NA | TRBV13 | CASSSRGQGAEDTQYF | TGTGCCAGCAGCTCACGAGGACAGGGGGCGGAAGATACGCAGTATTTT
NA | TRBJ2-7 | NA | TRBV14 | CASSQLLIYEQYF | TGTGCCAGCAGCCAATTACTAATCTACGAGCAGTACTTC
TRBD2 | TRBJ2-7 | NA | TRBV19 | CASSAQREIYEQYF | TGTGCCAGTAGTGCGCAGCGGGAGATCTACGAGCAGTACTTC
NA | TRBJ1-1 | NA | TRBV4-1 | CASSLFGEDTEAFF | TGCGCCAGCAGCCTGTTCGGGGAGGACACTGAAGCTTTCTTT
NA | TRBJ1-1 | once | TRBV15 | CATSSLEVTEAFF | TGTGCCACCAGCTCTTTGGAGGTCACTGAAGCTTTCTTT
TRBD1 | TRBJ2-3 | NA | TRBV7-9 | CASSVRTGSTFYSTDTQYF | TGTGCCAGCAGCGTCAGGACAGGATCCACCTTTTATAGCACAGATACGCAGTATTTT
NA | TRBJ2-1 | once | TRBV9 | CASSVHSHNEQFF | TGTGCCAGCAGCGTACACAGCCACAATGAGCAGTTCTTC
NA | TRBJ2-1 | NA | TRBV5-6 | CASSLWATGINNEQFF | TGTGCCAGCAGCTTGTGGGCGACAGGTATTAACAATGAGCAGTTCTTC
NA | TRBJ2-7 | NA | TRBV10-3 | CAITPGDGDYEQYF | TGTGCCATCACGCCGGGGGACGGGGATTACGAGCAGTACTTC
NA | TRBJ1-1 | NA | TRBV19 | CASSIDAQGEAFF | TGTGCCAGTAGTATAGACGCCCAGGGGGAAGCTTTCTTT
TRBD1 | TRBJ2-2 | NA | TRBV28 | CASQGQGGTGELFF | TGTGCCAGCCAAGGACAGGGCGGAACCGGGGAGCTGTTTTTT